This T cell receptor (beta chain) appears in the sequencing data of a study of metastatic and nonmetastatic thyroid tumors. Study-wide context: Repertoire comparison spanned blood and tumor or nodule tissue of malignant and benign thyroid patients.

Germline loops: CDR1 SNHLY, CDR2 FYNNEI. The CDR3 length is 16 residues. Trimming took off 6 bases at V and 3 bases at J, with 18 bases between the two ends. The entire patient cohort was treatment-naive prior to thyroid surgery. MiXCR re-clonotyped the PCR reads for TCRdb. The table includes tens of thousands of clones, about 22% detected once. The chain employs TRBV2 and TRBJ1-3; D is unclear. What was sequenced was blood. This TCR derives from a male donor with papillary thyroid cancer or a benign thyroid nodule (not recorded which). Some clones in this sample may be carry-over from other donors' samples. This CDR3 reads CASSPPGQSYGNTIYF. The CDR3 bases are TGTGCCAGCAGCCCCCCGGGCCAGAGTTATGGAAACACCATATATTTT.